These 24 T cell receptor beta chains were sequenced from one sample in a study of CD8 T cells in ankylosing spondylitis. TCRdb re-analysed the 5' RACE reads in MiXCR, keeping a single row per CDR3 protein. The repertoire consists of around 250,000 distinct CDR3 sequences, with 30% to 40% occurring once and the leading ten covering 3.5% to 4.5%. Input material: blood, either unsorted or a sorted T cell fraction (not recorded which). Receptors originate from a male donor with ankylosing spondylitis or in good health (not recorded which).

The J gene is TRBJ1-3, the V gene TRBV12-5, with TRBD1 matching 7 bases. After removal of 0 bases from V and 4 bases from J, the junction contained 6 bases not matched to a gene. From germline, CDR1 is LGHNT and CDR2 FRNRAP. This CDR3 has 16 residues. The CDR3 here is CASGLVRGTAGNTIYF. CDR3 nucleotide sequence: TGTGCTAGTGGTTTGGTACGGGGGACAGCCGGAAACACCATATATTTT. Full variable domain (outside the CDR3, taken from reference TRBV12-5 and TRBJ1-3): DARVTQTPRHKVTEMGQEVTMRCQPILGHNTVFWYRQTMMQGLELLAYFRNRAPLDDSGMPKDRFSAEMPDATLATLKIQPSEPRDSAVYFCASGLVRGTAGNTIYFGEGSWLTVV.

The sample holds a few counts of this clonotype. The chain recombines TRBV24-1 with TRBJ2-2; either TRBD1 or TRBD2 may fit D (5 bases each). Germline CDR1 KGHDR, CDR2 SFDVKD. V lost 2 bases and J lost 4, with 10 bases in between. The CDR3 covers 15 residues. CDR3 protein: CATSDWDGPTGELFF. The CDR3 coding sequence is TGTGCCACCAGTGATTGGGACGGACCCACCGGGGAGCTGTTTTTT.

This rearrangement joins TRBV5-1 to TRBJ1-1, with D perhaps TRBD1 (5 bases). This CDR3 contains 14 residues. The V end was cut by 6 bases, the J end by 0 bases, with 12 bases between. Germline V CDR1 and CDR2: SGHRS, YFSETQ. CDR3 DNA sequence: TGCGCCAGCAACCCCAGGGATATGAACACTGAAGCTTTCTTT. Protein product: CASNPRDMNTEAFF.

This clonotype has only a few counts. The chain combines TRBV5-1 with TRBJ1-2, with D hard to call. The CDR3 is 12 amino acids. Germline V gene lookup returns CDR1 SGHRS and CDR2 YFSETQ. V was trimmed by 4 bases and J by 8 bases, leaving 12 bases between them. For the CDR3, the DNA is TGCGCCAGCAGCCTCCCCACCACAGGCTACACCTTC. This encodes CASSLPTTGYTF.

The chain is built from TRBV5-1 and TRBJ1-6; 7 nucleotides line up with TRBD1. This CDR3 is 15 amino acids long. Germline trimming cut 4 bases from V and 9 bases from J; bases unmatched to any gene: 10. Germline CDR1 and CDR2: SGHRS and YFSETQ. The CDR3 loop is CASSRGPDSGSPLHF. The CDR3 region has the DNA TGCGCCAGCAGCAGGGGGCCCGACTCGGGTTCACCCCTCCACTTT.

The chain is built from TRBV4-1 and TRBJ2-3; D is unclear. The CDR3 has 16 amino acids. Germline V CDR1 and CDR2: MGHRA, YSYEKL. The ends were cut back, 4 bases at V and 2 bases at J, with 16 bases in the middle. The CDR3 DNA reads TGCGCCAGCAGCCTGCTTGGGCCCCGGACCACAGATACGCAGTATTTT. It yields the protein CASSLLGPRTTDTQYF.

The rearrangement uses TRBV5-8 and TRBJ2-2; TRBD1 matches at 7 bases. Trimming took 0 bases from V and 1 from J; bases not matched to a gene: 3. The CDR3 length is 16 residues. CDR1 is SGHTS and CDR2 is YDEGEE in the germline V gene. The CDR3 coding sequence is TGTGCCAGCAGCTTGGTAGGGGGCTGGAACACCGGGGAGCTGTTTTTT. It yields the protein CASSLVGGWNTGELFF.

This clonotype has more than one count but fewer than ten. The V call is TRBV9, the J call TRBJ2-2; D unclear. Germline lookup yields CDR1 SGDLS and CDR2 YYNGEE. There are 12 residues in the CDR3. The V and J ends lost 3 bases and 6 bases respectively, with 6 bases between them. CDR3 loop: CASSAPPGELFF. DNA of the CDR3: TGTGCCAGCAGCGCCCCCCCCGGGGAGCTGTTTTTT.

This chain joins TRBV12-3 or TRBV12-4 and TRBJ1-2, with 8 bases aligning to TRBD1. V was pared by 7 bases and J by 4 bases, with 8 bases of the junction left unmatched. The CDR3 is made up of 14 amino acids. The CDR3, as DNA: TGTGCCAGCACCAAGACAGGGGAAAGCTATGGCTACACCTTC. Translation: CASTKTGESYGYTF.

V gene TRBV15 combines with J gene TRBJ1-5; no definite D call. V lost 0 bases, J lost 3 bases, and 6 bases lay in between. Germline CDR1 reads LNHNV; CDR2 reads YYDKDF (reference sequence). This CDR3 spans 14 amino acids. CDR3 protein: CATSRDLSNQPQHF. CDR3 DNA: TGTGCCACCAGCAGAGATCTTTCCAATCAGCCCCAGCATTTT.

V is TRBV6-2 or TRBV6-3 and J is TRBJ2-1; perhaps TRBD2 as D (6 bases). The CDR3 loop spans 17 amino acids. The germline V gene encodes CDR1 MNHEY and CDR2 SVGEGT. V was clipped by 2 bases and J by 7 bases, with 21 bases between them. For the CDR3, the DNA is TGTGCCAGCAGTTACCGGGCCGTTAGCAGTCGGGAGAATGAGCAGTTCTTC. It is translated as CASSYRAVSSRENEQFF.

CDR3 amino acids: CASSLDGVFGETQYF. The CDR3 bases are TGTGCCAGCAGTTTAGATGGGGTTTTTGGGGAGACCCAGTACTTC. The V gene is TRBV12-3 or TRBV12-4, the J gene TRBJ2-5, with no clear D. Trimming removed 1 base from V and 5 bases from J, with 14 bases in between. CDR3 length equals 15 residues.

The J gene is TRBJ2-7, the V gene TRBV20-1; no clear D. Deletions cut 0 bases from V and 7 bases from J, with 10 bases between. Looked up from germline, CDR1 is DFQATT and CDR2 is SNEGSKA (reference sequence). The CDR3 extends over 12 amino acids. The CDR3, as DNA: TGCAGTGCTAGAGATCCCCCGCTGGAGCAGTACTTC. Protein: CSARDPPLEQYF.

This clonotype was picked up a small number of times. V is TRBV10-3 and J is TRBJ1-4; D is perhaps TRBD1 (5 bases). V lost 6 bases to trimming and J lost 3 bases, with 8 bases between them. The CDR3 has 13 amino acids. Germline CDR1 and CDR2: ENHRY and SYGVKD. CDR3 nucleotides: TGTGCCATCAGCCAGGGAGCTAATGAAAAACTGTTTTTT. This codes for CAISQGANEKLFF.

This clonotype was seen a handful of times. The chain couples TRBV12-3 or TRBV12-4 to TRBJ2-1; TRBD2 matches at 10 bases. After removal of 2 bases from V and 6 bases from J, the junction contained 4 bases not matched to a gene. The CDR3 runs 15 residues. Here the CDR3 DNA reads TGTGCCAGCAGTTTATTAGCGGGGGGTCTCAATGAGCAGTTCTTC. Protein sequence: CASSLLAGGLNEQFF.

The chain links TRBV10-2 to TRBJ2-7, with TRBD1 matching over 8 bases. Unmatched junction bases numbered 2, after V lost 0 bases and J lost 4 bases. CDR3 size: 14 residues. CDR1 WSHSY and CDR2 SAAADI come from the germline V gene. CDR3 sequence (DNA): TGCGCCAGCAGTGAGTCCGGACAGGGATACGAGCAGTACTTC. It translates to CASSESGQGYEQYF.

The chain links TRBV9 to TRBJ1-3, with 7 bases lining up with TRBD1. The CDR3 runs to 15 residues. Germline CDR1 reads SGDLS; CDR2 reads YYNGEE. V was pared by 4 bases and J by 4 bases, with 8 bases of the junction left unmatched. CDR3 DNA sequence: TGTGCCAGCAGCCCCCGGGGACAGCCAGGAAACACCATATATTTT. It translates to CASSPRGQPGNTIYF.

This clonotype has a handful of counts. The chain employs TRBV20-1 and TRBJ1-2; TRBD1 matches at 12 bases. The germline V gene has CDR1 DFQATT and CDR2 SNEGSKA (reference sequence). The CDR3 is 15 residues long. CDR3 residues: CSRDRGLFGDYGYTF. In DNA form, the CDR3 reads TGCAGCCGGGACAGGGGGCTATTCGGGGACTATGGCTACACCTTC.

The genes are TRBV28 and TRBJ2-7; D possibly uses TRBD1 or TRBD2 (5 bases each). The CDR3 is 15 residues long. Trimming shortened V by 10 bases and J by 0 bases, and 19 bases separated the two germline ends. CDR1 and CDR2 from the germline V gene are MDHEN and SYDVKM. The CDR3 loop reads CATQTGTPSSYEQYF. The CDR3 bases are TGTGCCACCCAAACCGGGACCCCCAGCTCCTACGAGCAGTACTTC.

The genes are TRBV6-1 and TRBJ2-3, with D possibly TRBD2 on 6 matching bases. There are 15 residues in the CDR3. Germline V gene lookup returns CDR1 MNHNS and CDR2 SASEGT. V was trimmed by 10 bases and J by 0 bases, leaving 17 bases between them. The DNA for the CDR3 is TGTGCCACTCGCAAGGAGGGGCCCAGCACAGATACGCAGTATTTT. Protein sequence: CATRKEGPSTDTQYF.

This clonotype turned up a few times. The chain links TRBV12-3 or TRBV12-4 to TRBJ2-5; 9 bases map to TRBD1. The ends lost 7 bases at V and 7 bases at J; junction bases unmatched: 7. This CDR3 region has 13 residues. CDR3 nucleotides: TGTGCCAGCAATCCACAGGGGGCTGTGACCCAGTACTTC. It specifies CASNPQGAVTQYF.

V gene TRBV12-3 or TRBV12-4 combines with J gene TRBJ1-1; D gene ambiguous. Trimming pared 7 bases from V and 0 bases from J, leaving 12 bases between. The CDR3 is 14 residues long. The CDR3 spells CASTPSRMNTEAFF. CDR3 DNA: TGTGCCAGCACCCCATCTCGAATGAACACTGAAGCTTTCTTT.

V is TRBV27 and J is TRBJ2-7; 10 nucleotides match TRBD1. CDR1 is MNHEY, CDR2 SMNVEV, per germline (reference sequence). Trimming at V came to 5 bases and at J to 4 bases, leaving 2 bases not matched to a gene. CDR3 length: 13 residues. As DNA, the CDR3 is TGTGCCAGCAGTGACAGGGGGCTTTACGAGCAGTACTTC. It encodes CASSDRGLYEQYF.

This clonotype turned up a few times. V is TRBV5-6 and J is TRBJ1-2; D ambiguous. Germline V CDR1 and CDR2: SGHDT, YYEEEE. Trimming removed 4 bases at V and 10 bases at J, with 17 bases between. The CDR3 loop spans 13 amino acids. CDR3 loop: CASSLPLGAVYTF. The CDR3 DNA sequence: TGTGCCAGCAGCCTCCCACTAGGAGCTGTCTACACCTTC.